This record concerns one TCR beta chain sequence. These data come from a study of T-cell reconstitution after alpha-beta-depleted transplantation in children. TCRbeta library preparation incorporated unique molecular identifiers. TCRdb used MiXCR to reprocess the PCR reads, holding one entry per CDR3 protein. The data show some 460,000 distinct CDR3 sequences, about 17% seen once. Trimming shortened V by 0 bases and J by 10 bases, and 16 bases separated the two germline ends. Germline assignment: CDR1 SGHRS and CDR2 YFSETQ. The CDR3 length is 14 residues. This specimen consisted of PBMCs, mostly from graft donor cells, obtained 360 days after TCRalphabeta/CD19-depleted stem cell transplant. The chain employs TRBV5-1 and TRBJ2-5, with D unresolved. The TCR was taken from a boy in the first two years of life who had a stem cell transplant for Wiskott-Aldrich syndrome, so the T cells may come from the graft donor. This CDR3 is CASSLGPPKDDQYF. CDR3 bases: TGCGCCAGCAGCTTGGGACCCCCTAAAGACGACCAGTACTTC.